This T cell receptor (beta chain) was sequenced during a study of T cell repertoires in cytomegalovirus infection. Looking at the study overall: Recently described HLA-C-restricted plus well-studied HLA-B-restricted CMV epitopes were used.

Comment on this clonotype: Its specificity is not known.

The CDR3 extends over 15 amino acids. The germline V gene has CDR1 LNHDA and CDR2 SQIVND (reference sequence). V lost 3 bases, J lost 1 base, and 3 bases stayed unmatched. One entry per CDR3 protein, called by TCRdb with MiXCR from the reads. The sample contains approximately 300,000 distinct CDR3 sequences, 25% of which appear only once. The source was cultured PBMCs, collected from culture after CMV antigen stimulation. V and J are TRBV19 and TRBJ2-3; TRBD2 matches 8 bases. This clonotype was sampled from a human donor in good health (CMV status not recorded). Some clones in this sample may be carry-over from other donors' samples. CDR3 sequence (DNA): TGTGCCAGTAGTATTAGCGGGACGGGCACAGATACGCAGTATTTT. Protein product: CASSISGTGTDTQYF.